This T cell receptor beta chain was profiled in a study of shared clonotypes between healthy human individuals. Replicate PCRs run on sorted subsets employed roughly 180 ng DNA, around 27,000 T cell genomes. Profiling relied on immunoSEQ multiplex PCR, and the TCRdb table lists in-frame clones only, not all of them. This table has roughly 1 million clones, more than 75% appearing once. Germline assignment: CDR1 MDHEN and CDR2 SYDVKM. This CDR3 has 15 residues. Trimming removed 6 bases from V and 7 bases from J, with 21 bases in between. Sequencing input: memory CD4+ T cells from PBMCs. As for subset: CD45RA-negative fraction. V gene TRBV28 combines with J gene TRBJ2-5, with D perhaps TRBD1 or TRBD2 (5 bases each). The sequence was collected from a man aged 18 to 35 in good health. Some clones in this sample may be carry-over from other donors' samples. The CDR3 region has the DNA TGTGCCAGCAGAACCGGGACGGGGTCCCTGCCGACCCAGTACTTC. Translated: CASRTGTGSLPTQYF.